Shown below are 12 T cell receptor beta chains from a single sample sequenced in a study of T-cell reconstitution after alpha-beta-depleted transplantation in children. Researchers prepared the TCRbeta library using unique molecular identifiers, the study reports. TCRdb called the PCR reads again in MiXCR, with one record for every CDR3 protein. The data show approximately 190,000 distinct CDR3 sequences, with about 6% seen just once and around 4.1% held by the top ten. The material sequenced was PBMCs, taken before TCRalphabeta/CD19-depleted stem cell transplant. Source of these receptors: a girl less than two years old with combined immunodeficiency, due to receive a stem cell transplant.

At least ten counts were recorded for this clonotype. V and J are TRBV20-1 and TRBJ2-1; D uncertain. The V end lost 0 bases, the J end lost 3 bases, and 9 bases lay between the germline ends. The CDR3 loop spans 14 amino acids. Germline V CDR1 and CDR2: DFQATT, SNEGSKA (reference sequence). CDR3 DNA sequence: TGCAGTGCTAGAGATCTCAGATACTACAATGAGCAGTTCTTC. Amino acid sequence: CSARDLRYYNEQFF.

Ten or more counts support this clonotype. The chain couples TRBV6-5 to TRBJ2-5, with TRBD1 matching over 8 bases. CDR3 length equals 15 residues. V lost 2 bases and J lost 0; bases outside the gene matches: 2. The germline V gene has CDR1 MNHEY and CDR2 SVGAGI. Written as DNA, the CDR3 is TGTGCCAGCAGTTACGGGACAGGAAACCAAGAGACCCAGTACTTC. Protein product: CASSYGTGNQETQYF.

This clonotype occurred many times. V gene TRBV6-2 or TRBV6-3 combines with J gene TRBJ2-7; no clear D gene. V lost 10 bases, J lost 6 bases, and 13 bases lay in between. Germline CDR1 is MNHEY and CDR2 is SVGEGT. This CDR3 spans 11 amino acids. The CDR3: CATKQSGEQYF. The CDR3 nucleotides read TGTGCCACCAAACAGTCTGGCGAGCAGTACTTC.

This clonotype came up many times. The V and J genes are TRBV20-1 and TRBJ2-7; D gene ambiguous. The CDR3 length is 13 residues. V was trimmed by 6 bases and J by 3 bases, leaving 15 bases between them. Germline V lookup: CDR1 DFQATT, CDR2 SNEGSKA (reference sequence). CDR3 DNA sequence: TGCAGTGCCGCATTGCCGTTAGGCTACGAGCAGTACTTC. The encoded protein is CSAALPLGYEQYF.

This clonotype was recorded at least ten times. This sequence joins TRBV5-5 and TRBJ2-4; D ambiguous. The germline V gene has CDR1 SGHKS and CDR2 YYEKEE (reference sequence). V was pared by 4 bases and J by 6 bases, with 20 bases between. The CDR3 is made up of 16 amino acids. For the CDR3, the DNA is TGTGCCAGCAGCCGTCAGGAACCAATTACTATAAACATTCAGTACTTC. It yields the protein CASSRQEPITINIQYF.

This clonotype was recorded many times. The rearrangement uses TRBV29-1 and TRBJ2-3; 12 nucleotides line up with TRBD1. The germline V gene encodes CDR1 SQVTM and CDR2 ANQGSEA. J gave up 3 bases and V 5 bases, and 3 bases lay outside the gene matches. CDR3 length: 14 residues. The CDR3 sequence: CSVMGQGATDTQYF. In nucleotides, the CDR3 is TGCAGCGTTATGGGACAGGGGGCGACAGATACGCAGTATTTT.

This clonotype occurred many times. This rearrangement joins TRBV4-1 to TRBJ2-7; D is uncertain. CDR3 length: 16 amino acids. V lost 0 bases, J lost 1 base, and 13 bases lay in between. Germline V gene lookup returns CDR1 MGHRA and CDR2 YSYEKL. Here the CDR3 DNA reads TGCGCCAGCAGCCAAGATTCCGTGGCAGCTTCCTACGAGCAGTACTTC. As protein: CASSQDSVAASYEQYF.

In its sample, this clonotype was seen many times. The gene calls are TRBV5-1 and TRBJ2-5, with 7 bases lining up with TRBD2. This CDR3 region has 17 residues. Germline CDR1 and CDR2: SGHRS and YFSETQ. J lost 2 bases, V lost 5 bases, and 15 bases had no gene match. The CDR3 DNA reads TGCGCCAGCAGTGCGGACGACCGACTAGCAGTACAAGAGACCCAGTACTTC. Its translation is CASSADDRLAVQETQYF.

This clonotype was picked up one time. The gene calls are TRBV12-3 or TRBV12-4 and TRBJ2-7; D unclear. The CDR3 length is 15 residues. With 6 bases removed from V and 0 bases from J, the gap between germline ends came to 15 bases. CDR3 sequence: CASSLTIDSSYEQYF. DNA of the CDR3: TGTGCCAGCAGCCTCACCATCGACTCCTCCTACGAGCAGTACTTC.

This clonotype was seen ten or more times. The V gene is TRBV4-1, the J gene TRBJ2-7; D is undetermined. CDR3 length: 14 residues. Germline lookup yields CDR1 MGHRA and CDR2 YSYEKL. Trimming shortened V by 0 bases and J by 7 bases, and 13 bases separated the two germline ends. CDR3 bases: TGCGCCAGCAGCCAAGATAGTCTAGGGAATGAGCAGTACTTC. This translates into CASSQDSLGNEQYF.

CDR3 nucleotides: TGTGCCAGCAGCTCCTCCTCGGCCCTAGCGGCAAGCTCCTACGAGCAGTACTTC. Its translation: CASSSSSALAASSYEQYF. The V call is TRBV7-9, the J call TRBJ2-7, with TRBD2 matching 7 bases. Per the germline V gene, CDR1 is SEHNR and CDR2 is FQNEAQ (reference sequence). CDR3 length: 18 amino acids. After removal of 4 bases from V and 0 bases from J, the junction contained 15 bases not matched to a gene.

This clonotype was recorded a few times. This chain joins TRBV7-9 and TRBJ2-5; D may be TRBD1 (6 bases). This CDR3 is 16 amino acids long. CDR1 SEHNR and CDR2 FQNEAQ come from the germline V gene (reference sequence). Trimming took 6 bases from V and 1 from J, leaving 18 bases between them. CDR3 region: CASSFQRTDLQETQYF. CDR3 sequence (DNA): TGTGCCAGCAGTTTCCAGAGGACAGACCTCCAAGAGACCCAGTACTTC.